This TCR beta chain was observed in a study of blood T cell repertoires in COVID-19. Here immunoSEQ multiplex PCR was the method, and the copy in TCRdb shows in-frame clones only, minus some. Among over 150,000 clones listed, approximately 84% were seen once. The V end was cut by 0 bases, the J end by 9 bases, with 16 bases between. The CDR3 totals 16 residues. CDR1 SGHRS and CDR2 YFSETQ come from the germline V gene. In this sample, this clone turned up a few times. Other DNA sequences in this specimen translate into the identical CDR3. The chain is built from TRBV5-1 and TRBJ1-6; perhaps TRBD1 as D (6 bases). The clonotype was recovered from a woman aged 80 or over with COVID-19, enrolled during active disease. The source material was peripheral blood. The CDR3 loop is CASSLEAGGWSSPLHF. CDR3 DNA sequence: TGCGCCAGCAGCTTGGAAGCGGGGGGCTGGAGTTCACCCCTCCACTTT.